In this sample, the clone carrying this T cell receptor beta chain turned up many times. MiXCR, applied by TCRdb to the 5' RACE reads, yields one record per CDR3 protein. The sample contains 39,000 or so distinct CDR3 sequences, around 7% of which appear only once. Time point meaning: sample taken at primary tumor resection. Whole RNA obtained from tumor, nontumor lung or frozen PBMC underwent sequencing without sorting. The record originates from a study of spatial heterogeneity in lung cancer. The origin of this receptor is a male donor with early-stage non-small cell lung cancer. The sequenced sample was PBMCs, obtained at surgery.

The CDR3 DNA reads as TGTGCCAGCTCACCGGTCCGGACTGGGGAAGCTTTCTTT. Translating it yields CASSPVRTGEAFF. The chain uses TRBV18 and TRBJ1-1; D gene ambiguous. This CDR3 contains 13 residues. Trimming took off 3 bases at V and 8 bases at J, with 13 bases between the two ends. The germline V gene has CDR1 KGHSH and CDR2 LQKENI.